This note documents a single T cell receptor (beta chain) sequence. Its antigen specificity is not known. Base qualities are not recorded, but no much larger clone differs from it by a single base. One collaborating source in Seattle enrolled patients during active infection and followed them longitudinally through the course of disease. Collaborating institutions collected whole blood in K2EDTA tubes following their own protocols. Collaborator samples were shipped for TCRbeta analysis as frozen whole blood, isolated PBMCs, or DNA extracted from either sample type. This sample was taken from a study of blood T cell repertoires in COVID-19 (dated by TCRdb to about 2020). About the study as a whole: Samples from collaborators originated in the United States, Italy and Spain and spanned both the acute and convalescent phases of COVID-19. The repertoires were released in a freely available public database meant as a resource for research on the immune response to SARS-CoV-2. Samples came from the ongoing ImmuneRACE study (first 160 participants) plus 1,254 subjects from 6 global collaborators. The material from the prospective study consisted of cDNA or gDNA derived from T cells, B-cell-depleted T cells, or PBMCs. Where HLA class I and class II types were available, the types were taken from metadata supplied by the sample provider, not from assay-based typing. Nearly every sample came with metadata listing a de-identified subject ID, COVID-19 status, age in years and sex. The dataset comprised deeply sampled blood TCRbeta repertoires from subjects exposed to, actively infected with, or recovered from COVID-19.

TCRbeta CDR3 regions were amplified from genomic DNA using the immunoSEQ Assay, a bias-controlled multiplex PCR. Per the source publication's procedure: Nucleated cell counts per sample were estimated from amplification of reference gene primers within the assay. To quantify the absolute abundance of each unique TCRbeta CDR3 rearrangement, sequence reads were collapsed and filtered. For each sample, productive Simpson clonality was calculated by taking the square root of Simpson's diversity index across productive rearrangements. TCRdb retrieved this table from immuneACCESS and kept in-frame rearrangements only. Not all clones are present; in checked studies, unresolved V genes account for under half, and no reason is known for the remainder. For V, J and clone size, that table is used; D and trimming come from the DNA. The sample data list around 250,000 clones, and 90% of these were observed just once. The ten largest account for 2.1% of the sample.

Study-wide conclusions, independent of this receptor: The quantity of clinical and demographic metadata differed by source and by participant and was supplied without curation.

The sequenced material came from peripheral blood. The receptor's source is a woman aged 55-70 years with COVID-19, enrolled during active disease.

The CDR3 protein sequence reads: CASSPLRAQETQYF. In nucleotides, the sequence is TGCGCCAGCAGCCCGCTGCGGGCCCAAGAGACCCAGTACTTC. The chain uses TRBV5-1 and TRBJ2-5, with TRBD2 as a weak D call on 5 bases. V gives up 4 bases and J gives up 1 base, and the segment between their germline ends measures 11 bases. The CDR3 has 14 amino acids, counting the end cysteine and phenylalanine. This entry keeps only the CDR3 DNA: 42 bases, framed from base 1. CDR1 and CDR2 (SGHRS, YFSETQ) derive from the germline V gene.